This T cell receptor beta chain stems from a study of Ad26.COV2.S vaccination and SARS-CoV-2 variants (dated by TCRdb to the early 2020s). For the wider study: Donors in the vaccine arm were drawn from COV1001, a multicentre, randomized, double-blind, placebo-controlled phase I-IIa trial testing Ad26.COV2.S in healthy adults. The specificity and breadth of SARS-CoV-2-reactive T cell receptors after Ad26.COV2.S vaccination were assessed by TCRbeta repertoire sequencing. Ad26.COV2.S was administered intramuscularly at 5 x 10^10 or 1 x 10^11 viral particles, either as a single shot or as two shots given 56 days apart. A total of approximately 30 samples were included in the TCR-sequenced set, comprising approximately 20 Ad26.COV2.S vaccine recipients, 5 placebo recipients and 8 SARS-CoV-2 convalescent individuals. Blinding of investigators to trial group allocation was maintained during experiments and outcome assessment. Participants in the trial were split at random into five groups of five each, receiving low-dose or high-dose Ad26.COV2.S once or twice, or else placebo on both occasions.

TCRbeta CDR3 regions were sequenced with the immunoSEQ Assay. After extraction, genomic DNA underwent amplification by bias-controlled multiplex PCR, followed by high-throughput sequencing. The published analysis was carried out like this. To quantify the absolute abundance of every unique TCRbeta CDR3 region, sequences were collapsed and filtered. T cell fraction was estimated by normalization of TCRbeta template counts to usable DNA, with usable DNA being measured through amplification of reference genes present in all nucleated cells. Repertoire TCRs were annotated as SARS-CoV-2-specific when V gene, CDR3 amino acid sequence and J gene were exactly matched to a known reactive TCR set. MIRA supplied the reference SARS-CoV-2 TCR set, which was filtered for enrichment in COVID-19-positive ImmuneCODE repertoires so that public or cross-reactive TCRs were removed. Based on the MIRA antigens, annotated TCRs were further analysed at the level of specific ORF or position within ORF. Depth was the summed frequency of annotated unique rearrangements, while breadth was defined as annotated unique rearrangements over total unique productive rearrangements. TCR breadth was compared between groups using two-sided Wilcoxon rank-sum tests. Entries here come from immuneACCESS through TCRdb and include only in-frame sequences with V and J called. Some clones fail to appear in such tables; in the studies checked, an unresolved V gene covers under half of the shortfall, and the cause of the remainder is unknown. V and J calls and clone size are as listed in that table; D and trimming were resolved from the DNA. In all, the sample holds 380,000 or so clones, and 86% of those were seen once. The ten largest account for about 10% of the sample.

What the treatment or condition label conveys for this sample: around 19 received Ad26.COV2.S at low or high dose, single or two shots; roughly five received placebo; per-sample allocation not given. Repertoires of vaccine and placebo recipients were sequenced from samples taken on day 63 after the first injection. Between 29 July and 7 August 2020, Cohort 1b enrolled approximately 26 adults aged 18-55 years at one site in Boston, USA. As a vaccine, Ad26.COV2.S was a replication-incompetent adenovirus type 26 vector that expressed a prefusion-stabilized SARS-CoV-2 spike protein derived from the original Wuhan strain. Regarding this clone: No antigen is known for it. Within one base of it there is no much larger clone, and no base qualities were kept.

What the study reported, not specific to this receptor: Comparing responses between vaccine doses or regimens was not something the study was powered to do. Non-spike TCR breadth was comparable between vaccine and placebo recipients, consistent with the vaccine containing only spike. It was noted by the authors that total T cell responses may have been underestimated by the TCR breadth and depth analyses. Higher spike-specific TCR breadth was observed in Ad26.COV2.S recipients than in placebo recipients (P = 0.0014). After vaccination, substantial breadth of spike-specific CD8+ and CD4+ T cell responses was reported.

Here V drops 6 bases and J drops 10 bases, and the junction holds 11 bases not matched to any gene. The germline V gene gives CDR1 as SGDLS and CDR2 as YYNGEE. From cysteine to phenylalanine, the CDR3 is 14 amino acids long. Only the CDR3 portion is preserved as DNA: 42 bases, with reading frame beginning at the first base. This clonotype was sampled from a person between 18 and 65 years old who received the Ad26.COV2.S COVID-19 vaccine or a placebo. The chain employs TRBV9 and TRBJ2-1; 9 central nucleotides agree with TRBD2. The sample here was peripheral blood, taken in a trial of Ad26.COV2.S vaccine versus placebo. The DNA reads as follows: TGTGCCAGCACACTCTCGGGACTAGCAGGCGAGCAGTTCTTC. It encodes CASTLSGLAGEQFF.